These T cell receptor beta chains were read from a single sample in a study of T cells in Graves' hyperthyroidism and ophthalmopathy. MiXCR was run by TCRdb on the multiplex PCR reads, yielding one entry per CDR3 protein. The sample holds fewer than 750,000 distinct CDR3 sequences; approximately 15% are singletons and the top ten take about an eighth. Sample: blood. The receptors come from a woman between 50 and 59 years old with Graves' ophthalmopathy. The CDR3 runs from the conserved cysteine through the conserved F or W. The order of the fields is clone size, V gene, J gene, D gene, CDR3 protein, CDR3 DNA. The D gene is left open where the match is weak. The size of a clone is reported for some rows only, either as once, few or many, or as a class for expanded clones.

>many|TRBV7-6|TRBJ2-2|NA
CASSLARRTGELFF
TGTGCCAGCAGCTTAGCGCGGAGGACCGGGGAGCTGTTTTTT
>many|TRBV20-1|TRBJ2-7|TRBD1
CSARDRVYEQYF
TGCAGTGCCCGGGACAGGGTGTACGAGCAGTACTTC
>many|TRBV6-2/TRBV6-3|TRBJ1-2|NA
CASKQAPANYGYTF
TGTGCCAGCAAACAGGCACCAGCTAACTATGGCTACACCTTC
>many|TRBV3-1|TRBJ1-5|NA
CASSQDINQPQHF
TGTGCCAGCAGCCAAGATATTAATCAGCCCCAGCATTTT
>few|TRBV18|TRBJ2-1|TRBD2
CASSYRGRRSYNEQFF
TGTGCCAGCAGTTACCGCGGGAGGCGCTCCTACAATGAGCAGTTCTTC
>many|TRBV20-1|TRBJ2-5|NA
CSARGGGAQTQYF
TGCAGTGCTAGAGGCGGGGGCGCGCAGACCCAGTACTTC
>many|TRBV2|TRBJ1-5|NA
CASSEETGSQPQHF
TGTGCCAGCAGTGAAGAGACAGGTTCCCAGCCCCAGCATTTT
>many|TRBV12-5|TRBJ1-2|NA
CASGLQGRPYGYTF
TGTGCTAGTGGTTTGCAGGGCAGGCCCTATGGCTACACCTTC
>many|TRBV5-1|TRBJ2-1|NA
CASSPEGAGYNEQFF
TGCGCCAGCAGCCCGGAGGGGGCGGGATACAATGAGCAGTTCTTC
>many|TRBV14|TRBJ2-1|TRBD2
CASRPSGMWSNEQFF
TGTGCCAGCAGGCCTAGCGGGATGTGGTCCAATGAGCAGTTCTTC
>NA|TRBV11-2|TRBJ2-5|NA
CASSLETRTSQETQYF
TGTGCCAGCAGCTTAGAAACTCGGACAAGTCAAGAGACCCAGTACTTC
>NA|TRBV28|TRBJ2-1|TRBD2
CASSLLSGRLSYNEQFF
TGTGCCAGCAGTCTCCTTAGCGGGAGGCTTTCCTACAATGAGCAGTTCTTC
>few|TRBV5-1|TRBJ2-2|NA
CASSLAATGNTGELFF
TGCGCCAGCAGCTTGGCCGCGACAGGGAACACCGGGGAGCTGTTTTTT
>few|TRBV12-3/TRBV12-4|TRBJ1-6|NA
CASTPGRESPLHF
TGTGCCAGCACCCCGGGGAGGGAGTCACCCCTCCACTTT
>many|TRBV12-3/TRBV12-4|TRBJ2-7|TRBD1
CASSLRDRAGEQYF
TGTGCCAGCAGTCTCCGGGACAGGGCGGGCGAGCAGTACTTC
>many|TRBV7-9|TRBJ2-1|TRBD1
CASSNRGGTYNEQFF
TGTGCCAGCAGCAACAGGGGTGGAACCTACAATGAGCAGTTCTTC
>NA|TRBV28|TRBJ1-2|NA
CASSLSPLSYGYTF
TGTGCCAGCAGTTTATCCCCCTTAAGCTATGGCTACACCTTC
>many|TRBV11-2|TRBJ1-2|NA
CASSSGQSYGYTF
TGTGCCAGCAGCTCCGGACAGAGCTATGGCTACACCTTC
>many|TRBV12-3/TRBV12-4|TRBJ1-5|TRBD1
CASSLTGDRRPQHF
TGTGCCAGCAGTCTTACAGGGGACAGAAGGCCCCAGCATTTT
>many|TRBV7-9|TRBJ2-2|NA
CASSSPDRTTGELFF
TGTGCCAGCAGCTCCCCAGACAGGACCACCGGGGAGCTGTTTTTT
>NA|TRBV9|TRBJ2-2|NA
CASSVVGSSTGELFF
TGTGCCAGCAGCGTAGTGGGGTCCAGCACCGGGGAGCTGTTTTTT
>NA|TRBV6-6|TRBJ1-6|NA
CASSYFSAMGSPLHF
TGTGCCAGCAGTTACTTTTCAGCTATGGGTTCACCCCTCCACTTT
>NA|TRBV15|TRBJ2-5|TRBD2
CATSPTSGSVQETQYF
TGTGCCACCAGCCCCACTAGCGGGAGTGTTCAAGAGACCCAGTACTTC
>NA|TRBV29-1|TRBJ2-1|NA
CSVEGLDYNEQFF
TGCAGCGTTGAAGGACTAGATTACAATGAGCAGTTCTTC
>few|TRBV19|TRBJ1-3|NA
CASTPAGATGNTIYF
TGTGCCAGTACCCCGGCGGGGGCAACTGGAAACACCATATATTTT
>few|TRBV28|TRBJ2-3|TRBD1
CASSLKGAGDTQYF
TGTGCCAGCAGTTTAAAGGGGGCCGGGGATACGCAGTATTTT
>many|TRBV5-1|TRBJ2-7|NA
CASSFGVILSYEQYF
TGCGCCAGCAGCTTCGGGGTCATTCTATCCTACGAGCAGTACTTC